This T cell receptor beta chain was captured in a study of molecular identifiers for immune sequencing clone quantification (dated by TCRdb to 2016 to 2019). General notes on the study: For a replicate experiment, the RNA from either 20,000 or 100,000 naive CD8 T cells was divided into five aliquots, and four of those aliquots went on to sequencing. This methods study benchmarked molecular-identifier clustering-based TCR repertoire sequencing (MIDCIRS) and TCR RNA copy counting, using CD8 T cells to do so. The research as a whole found: Identical TCR molecules sharing a barcode could cause highly expanded clone sizes to be underestimated. The naive libraries included spiked-in Jurkat TCR RNA (roughly 9 copies' worth), and this RNA is not part of the donor repertoire. Modeling indicated 2.5 to 3.5 TCR RNA copies recovered per cell, compared with around 10 by digital PCR, which implies a capture efficiency of around 30%. When barcode sub-clustering was omitted, TCR diversity was inflated by chimeric consensus sequences, with chimeras reaching as high as 47%. A single cell's worth of spiked-in Jurkat TCR RNA was reported detectable even among 750,000 to 1,000,000 naive CD8 T cells. In CMV-specific effector cells, clones with more than 20 RNA copies accounted for over 97% of molecules, whereas in naive cells such clones accounted for under 1%.

Naive CD8 T cell libraries were made from 20,000 to 1,000,000 sorted cells using 10%, 30% or 50% of purified RNA. Naive CD8 T cells, defined as CD8+CD4-CCR7+CD45RA+, were FACS-sorted into RLT Plus buffer on a BD FACSAria II. Around 10 TCR copies' worth of Jurkat RNA were spiked into roughly 17,000-1,100,000 naive CD8 T cell samples to test detection sensitivity. CD8 T cells were enriched with RosetteSep CD8+ T Cell Enrichment Cocktail and Ficoll-Paque, followed by ACK red cell lysis. Receptors were amplified or captured by PCR. These reads were obtained on an Illumina HiSeq 4000. Bulk TCR libraries were prepared as previously described, using TCR primers listed in Table S5. Total RNA was purified with the Qiagen AllPrep DNA/RNA kit. Before analysis, reads from multiple sequencing runs of one library were combined. The paper's data handling went like this. Reads were retained only if an exact TCR constant sequence was present, and the retained reads were trimmed to 150 nt and grouped according to their 12-nt molecular barcodes. Reads inside each barcode group were sub-clustered using a 15% Levenshtein threshold, and a quality-weighted consensus sequence was constructed for each RNA molecule. Non-functional sequences were removed, as were lower-count sequences one edit away from another. On the basis of fitting two negative binomial distributions, barcode sub-clusters with fewer than 20% of the maximum read count were discarded. TCRdb's own reprocessing of the public reads used fastp at Q25 and MiXCR and kept productive beta chains. For every CDR3 protein sequence, its rows merge into one entry that carries the most common genes and DNA. TCRdb's processing, not the study's, gives the V and J calls here. Across this sample there are approximately 500,000 distinct CDR3 sequences, with about 20% seen only once. Approximately 0.84% of the sample goes to the ten largest clones.

In this sample, this clonotype turned up many times. No antigen is known for it. Base-call qualities are not available, and no considerably larger clone is one nucleotide away. The receptor's source is a human donor in good health. Some libraries in this study had Jurkat cell RNA spiked in. Sample: naive CD8+ T cells from blood, with Jurkat cell RNA spiked in. Read against the paper, the sample's cell subset or site label means: FACS-sorted CD8+CD4-CCR7+CD45RA+ naive T cells.

The CDR3 protein sequence reads: CASSYSLGQGRDQPQHF. The bases read TGTGCCAGCAGTTACTCCTTAGGACAGGGGAGGGATCAGCCCCAGCATTTT. Here the chain combines TRBV6-2 or TRBV6-3 and TRBJ1-5; 9 bases in between match TRBD1. Including cysteine and phenylalanine, the CDR3 has 17 amino acids. Of the read, only the CDR3 DNA is kept; its 51 bases are in frame from base 1. Compared with germline, V lacks 0 bases and J lacks 5 bases; bases without a gene match: 8. CDR1 MNHEY and CDR2 SVGEGT are derived from the germline V gene.